The 24 T cell receptor beta chains listed next were all sequenced from one sample in a study of blood T cells in healthy people across ages. Using a J-beta primer mix together with a sample-barcoded 5' primer, a second PCR was run for about 6 to 11 cycles. TCRdb reprocessed the 5' RACE reads via MiXCR and lists one record per CDR3 protein. The sample holds about 750,000 distinct CDR3 sequences, about 53% seen once. The sample was blood. The receptors stem from a man at least 80 years old in good health.

This clonotype was counted only a few times. The chain uses TRBV20-1 and TRBJ2-7, with 12 positions matching TRBD2. The J segment lost 0 bases and the V segment lost 6 bases, leaving 3 bases of the junction unmatched. The CDR3 is 14 residues long. Germline CDR1 and CDR2: DFQATT and SNEGSKA (reference sequence). The CDR3 DNA sequence: TGCAGTGCCCAGACTAGCGGGAGCTCCTACGAGCAGTACTTC. The encoded protein is CSAQTSGSSYEQYF.

V is TRBV20-1 and J is TRBJ2-3, with TRBD2 matching 10 bases. Unmatched junction bases numbered 4, after V lost 5 bases and J lost 2 bases. The CDR3 loop spans 14 amino acids. Germline loops: CDR1 DFQATT, CDR2 SNEGSKA (reference sequence). The CDR3 loop reads CSAFLAGDTDTQYF. As DNA, the CDR3 is TGCAGTGCTTTTCTAGCGGGGGACACAGATACGCAGTATTTT.

The V and J genes are TRBV11-2 and TRBJ1-2; possible D gene TRBD1, 5 bases. Germline lookup yields CDR1 SGHAT and CDR2 FQNNGV. The CDR3 covers 13 residues. With 4 bases removed from V and 3 bases from J, the gap between germline ends came to 9 bases. CDR3 sequence (DNA): TGTGCCAGCAGCTCCATCAGGGACTATGGCTACACCTTC. This gives the protein CASSSIRDYGYTF.

This clonotype has more than one count but fewer than ten. CDR3 nucleotide sequence: TGCAGCGTCGATAGCGGGAAAGCCTACAATGAGCAGTTCTTC. The encoded protein is CSVDSGKAYNEQFF. The chain links TRBV29-1 to TRBJ2-1; 8 bases map to TRBD2. Germline V gene sequence: CDR1 SQVTM, CDR2 ANQGSEA. This CDR3 has 14 amino acids. The V segment lost 6 bases and the J segment 2 bases; nucleotides outside the gene matches: 6.

The chain is built from TRBV5-6 and TRBJ2-2; D remains unclear. Trimming removed 2 bases at V and 6 bases at J, with 8 bases between. Germline CDR1 SGHDT, CDR2 YYEEEE. CDR3 length: 13 amino acids. The CDR3 DNA sequence: TGTGCCAGCAGCTTTGCGGACGCCGGGGAGCTGTTTTTT. Translated: CASSFADAGELFF.

The gene calls are TRBV6-5 and TRBJ1-4; 9 positions match TRBD1. Losses at the gene ends were 8 bases for V and 6 bases for J; bases not matched to a gene: 13. The CDR3 covers 16 residues. Germline values: CDR1 MNHEY, CDR2 SVGAGI. CDR3 sequence: CASGTEGGQGYEKLFF. Here the CDR3 DNA reads TGTGCCAGCGGGACTGAGGGGGGACAGGGTTATGAAAAACTGTTTTTT.

The V gene is TRBV7-9, the J gene TRBJ2-5, with 7 bases lining up with TRBD2. CDR1 is SEHNR and CDR2 is FQNEAQ in the germline V gene (reference sequence). The CDR3 sequence is 14 residues long. V shed 4 bases, J shed 5 bases, and the junction held 7 bases outside the gene matches. CDR3 protein: CASSSRAGDETQYF. The CDR3 coding sequence is TGTGCCAGCAGCTCTCGGGCGGGAGATGAGACCCAGTACTTC.

The chain carries TRBV10-3 and TRBJ2-7, with 11 bases that match TRBD2. This CDR3 comprises 16 residues. The J segment lost 0 bases and the V segment lost 6 bases, leaving 7 bases of the junction unmatched. Germline CDR1 is ENHRY and CDR2 is SYGVKD. In nucleotides, the CDR3 is TGTGCCATCAGGGATACCGGGACTAGCGGCTCCTACGAGCAGTACTTC. Its translation: CAIRDTGTSGSYEQYF.

The genes are TRBV11-2 and TRBJ2-7; D is undetermined. The V end was cut by 2 bases, the J end by 1 base, with 9 bases between. CDR1 is SGHAT, CDR2 FQNNGV, per germline. The CDR3 is made up of 14 amino acids. CDR3 DNA sequence: TGTGCCAGCAGCTTAAACTTACCTTCCTACGAGCAGTACTTC. This gives the protein CASSLNLPSYEQYF.

The chain recombines TRBV27 with TRBJ2-4, with TRBD1 identical over 11 bases. The CDR3 length is 14 residues. Germline loops: CDR1 MNHEY, CDR2 SMNVEV (reference sequence). Losses at the gene ends were 5 bases for V and 7 bases for J; bases not matched to a gene: 4. CDR3 residues: CASSRTGGPNIQYF. CDR3 coding DNA: TGTGCCAGCAGTCGGACAGGGGGCCCCAACATTCAGTACTTC.

The CDR3 region has the DNA TGTGCCACCAGTGGTACGTCGCTAGGGAACACTGAAGCTTTCTTT. Protein product: CATSGTSLGNTEAFF. The rearrangement uses TRBV24-1 and TRBJ1-1; D is undetermined. Trimming took off 5 bases at V and 1 base at J, with 13 bases between the two ends. CDR3 length equals 15 residues. The germline V gene has CDR1 KGHDR and CDR2 SFDVKD.

This clonotype was counted only a few times. J is TRBJ1-2 and V is TRBV12-3 or TRBV12-4; D perhaps matches TRBD1 (5 bases). V lost 2 bases, J lost 8 bases, and 12 bases lay in between. CDR3 length equals 13 residues. The CDR3 here is CASSLTAGWGYTF. The CDR3 DNA reads TGTGCCAGCAGTTTAACGGCAGGGTGGGGCTACACCTTC.

The gene calls are TRBV27 and TRBJ1-2; the D is unclear. Germline V gives CDR1 MNHEY, CDR2 SMNVEV (reference sequence). V shed 2 bases and J shed 4 bases, with 17 bases lying between them. The CDR3 is 16 amino acids. CDR3 DNA: TGTGCCAGCAGTTTAGCCCCGGGCGATTCGGTCTATGGCTACACCTTC. Encoded protein: CASSLAPGDSVYGYTF.

This chain uses TRBV29-1 with TRBJ2-7; the D gene is possibly TRBD1 (6 bases). V lost 4 bases to trimming and J lost 3 bases, with 13 bases between them. Germline-derived CDR1 and CDR2 are SQVTM and ANQGSEA. The CDR3 length is 13 residues. The CDR3 sequence: CSVATGSFYEQYF. DNA for the CDR3: TGCAGCGTTGCGACAGGTTCATTCTACGAGCAGTACTTC.

At least ten counts were recorded for this clonotype. The chain employs TRBV20-1 and TRBJ2-5, with TRBD1 identical over 8 bases. With V trimmed by 0 bases and J by 4 bases, 4 bases remained unmatched. CDR1 is DFQATT and CDR2 is SNEGSKA in the germline V gene (reference sequence). CDR3 length equals 14 residues. Written as DNA, the CDR3 is TGCAGTGCTAGAGACCGGACAGGGCGAGAGACCCAGTACTTC. Residues: CSARDRTGRETQYF.

The chain uses TRBV7-2 and TRBJ2-5; TRBD2 agrees at 7 bases. CDR1 is SGHTA, CDR2 FQGNSA, per germline. V lost 2 bases, J lost 2 bases, and 11 bases stayed unmatched. The CDR3 consists of 17 residues. CDR3 amino acids: CTSSLRGLAAEQETQYF. The CDR3 nucleotides read TGTACCAGCAGCTTAAGGGGCCTAGCGGCAGAGCAAGAGACCCAGTACTTC.

This chain connects TRBV7-2 to TRBJ1-1; 7 positions agree with TRBD1. The J segment lost 2 bases and the V segment lost 5 bases, leaving 8 bases of the junction unmatched. CDR3 size: 15 residues. Germline values: CDR1 SGHTA, CDR2 FQGNSA. The CDR3 DNA sequence: TGTGCCAGCAGCATACAGACAGGGATAAACACTGAAGCTTTCTTT. It yields the protein CASSIQTGINTEAFF.

This clonotype turned up a few times. The chain combines TRBV29-1 with TRBJ2-1; 10 positions agree with TRBD1. V shed 3 bases, J shed 2 bases, and the junction held 4 bases outside the gene matches. In germline, CDR1 is SQVTM, CDR2 ANQGSEA. The CDR3 has 15 amino acids. DNA for the CDR3: TGCAGCGTTGAGGGGGGACAGGGGCCCTACAATGAGCAGTTCTTC. It codes for CSVEGGQGPYNEQFF.

CDR3 region: CASSLVGDPYNEQYF. The CDR3 DNA sequence: TGCGCCAGCAGCTTGGTAGGGGATCCCTACAATGAGCAGTACTTC. V gene TRBV5-1 combines with J gene TRBJ2-1; D might be TRBD1 (5 bases). The end of the DNA is better explained by TRBJ2-7, so the J call may be wrong. Germline CDR1 SGHRS, CDR2 YFSETQ. CDR3 size: 15 residues.

CDR3 residues: CASSSTSGRIYNEQFF. In DNA form, the CDR3 reads TGTGCCAGCAGCTCCACAAGCGGGAGGATCTACAATGAGCAGTTCTTC. The chain is built from TRBV5-5 and TRBJ2-1; 9 nucleotides agree with TRBD2. The V gene's germline CDR1 is SGHKS and CDR2 YYEKEE (reference sequence). The CDR3 is 16 amino acids. Germline trimming cut 3 bases from V and 3 bases from J; bases unmatched to any gene: 7.

This clonotype was observed at least ten times. V is TRBV5-1 and J is TRBJ1-5; 7 nucleotides align to TRBD1. The CDR3 length is 14 residues. With 0 bases clipped from V and 7 bases from J, the junction kept 4 bases outside the gene matches. The germline CDR1 and CDR2 sequences are SGHRS and YFSETQ. CDR3 nucleotides: TGCGCCAGCAGCTTGGGGCAGGGGGAACAGCCCCAGCATTTT. Protein product: CASSLGQGEQPQHF.

The chain has TRBV6-1 and TRBJ2-7; TRBD2 matches 10 bases. The trim removed 6 bases at V and 0 bases at J, leaving 5 bases unmatched. This CDR3 comprises 15 residues. Germline lookup yields CDR1 MNHNS and CDR2 SASEGT. In DNA, the CDR3 is TGTGCCAGCAGCCCACTAGCGGGGATCTCCTACGAGCAGTACTTC. Its protein product is CASSPLAGISYEQYF.

This clonotype turned up a few times. The chain joins TRBV12-3 or TRBV12-4 to TRBJ2-4; weak D call: TRBD2 (5 bases). There are 14 residues in the CDR3. V lost 8 bases, J lost 1 base, and 12 bases lay in between. CDR3 protein: CASLDWRAKNIQYF. The CDR3 DNA is TGTGCCAGCCTAGATTGGAGGGCCAAAAACATTCAGTACTTC.

This clonotype was counted between two and nine times. The chain is built from TRBV27 and TRBJ2-3; D is possibly TRBD2 (6 bases). This CDR3 has 15 residues. Germline CDR1 is MNHEY and CDR2 is SMNVEV (reference sequence). V lost 5 bases to trimming and J lost 3 bases, with 15 bases between them. The CDR3 sequence is CASSPRRGATDTQYF. The DNA for the CDR3 is TGTGCCAGCAGTCCCCGGAGGGGAGCGACAGATACGCAGTATTTT.